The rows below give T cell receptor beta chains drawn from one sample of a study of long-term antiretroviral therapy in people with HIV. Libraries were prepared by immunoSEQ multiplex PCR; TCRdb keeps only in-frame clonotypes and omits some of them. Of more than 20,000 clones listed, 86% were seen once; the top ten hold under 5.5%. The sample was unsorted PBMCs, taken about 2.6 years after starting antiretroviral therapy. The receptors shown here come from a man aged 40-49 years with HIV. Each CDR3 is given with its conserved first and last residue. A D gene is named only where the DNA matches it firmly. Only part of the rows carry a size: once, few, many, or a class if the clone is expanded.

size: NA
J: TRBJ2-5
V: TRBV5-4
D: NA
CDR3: CASSLSWTLGVTQYF
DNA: TGTGCCAGCAGCTTGAGCTGGACCCTAGGGGTGACCCAGTACTTC

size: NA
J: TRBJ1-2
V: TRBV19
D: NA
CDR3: CASRINYGYTF
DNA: TGTGCCAGTAGGATTAACTATGGCTACACCTTC

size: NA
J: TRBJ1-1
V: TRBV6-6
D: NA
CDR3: CASSYGGHTEAFF
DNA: TGTGCCAGCAGTTACGGGGGGCATACTGAAGCTTTCTTT

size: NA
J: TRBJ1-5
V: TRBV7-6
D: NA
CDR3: CARWGGRGRSNQPQHF
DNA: TGTGCCAGGTGGGGGGGTAGAGGTCGGAGCAATCAGCCCCAGCATTTT

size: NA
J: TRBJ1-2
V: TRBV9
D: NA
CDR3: CASSVADRGSVYGYTF
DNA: TGTGCCAGCAGCGTAGCAGACAGAGGTTCCGTTTATGGCTACACCTTC

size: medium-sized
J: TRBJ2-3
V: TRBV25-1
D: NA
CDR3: CASSDTGLGTDTQYF
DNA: TGTGCCAGCAGTGACACCGGGCTCGGGACAGATACGCAGTATTTT

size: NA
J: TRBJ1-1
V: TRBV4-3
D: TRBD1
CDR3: CASSQGSGPGGPEAFF
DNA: TGCGCCAGCAGCCAAGGTTCGGGCCCAGGGGGCCCTGAAGCTTTCTTT

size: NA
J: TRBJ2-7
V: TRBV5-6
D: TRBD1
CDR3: CASSLGGRQGYEQYF
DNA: TGTGCCAGCAGCTTGGGAGGTCGACAGGGGTATGAGCAGTACTTC

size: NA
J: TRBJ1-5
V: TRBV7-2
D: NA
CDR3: CASSFVGQDNQPQHF
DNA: TGTGCCAGCAGCTTTGTGGGACAAGATAATCAGCCCCAGCATTTT

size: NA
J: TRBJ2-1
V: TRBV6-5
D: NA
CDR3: CASSWNSRNEQFF
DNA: TGTGCCAGCAGTTGGAACAGTCGCAATGAGCAGTTCTTC

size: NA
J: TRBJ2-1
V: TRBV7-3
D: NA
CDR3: CASSLGGTDEQFF
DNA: TGTGCCAGCAGCTTGGGGGGGACAGATGAGCAGTTCTTC

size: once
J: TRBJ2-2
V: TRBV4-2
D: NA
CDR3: CASSQDGGRNTGELFF
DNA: TGTGCCAGCAGCCAAGATGGTGGGCGGAACACCGGGGAGCTGTTTTTT

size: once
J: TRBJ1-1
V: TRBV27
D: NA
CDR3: CASTDMSFEAFF
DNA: TGTGCCAGTACCGATATGAGTTTTGAAGCTTTCTTT

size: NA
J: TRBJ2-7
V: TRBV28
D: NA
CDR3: CASTHGQTSYEQYF
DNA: TGTGCCAGCACCCATGGACAGACCTCCTACGAGCAGTACTTC

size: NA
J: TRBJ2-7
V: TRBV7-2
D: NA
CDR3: CASSLVQAREQYF
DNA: TGTGCCAGCAGCTTAGTCCAGGCCCGGGAGCAGTACTTC

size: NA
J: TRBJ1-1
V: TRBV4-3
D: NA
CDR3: CASSQGEGAWTEAFF
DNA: TGCGCCAGCAGCCAAGGAGAAGGGGCGTGGACTGAAGCTTTCTTT

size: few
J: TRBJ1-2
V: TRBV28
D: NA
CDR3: CASSSLQDARGYTF
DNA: TGTGCCAGCAGTTCACTACAGGATGCTCGGGGCTACACCTTC

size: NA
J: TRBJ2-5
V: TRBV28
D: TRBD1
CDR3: CASSFHGTAQETQYF
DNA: TGTGCCAGCAGTTTTCACGGGACAGCACAAGAGACCCAGTACTTC

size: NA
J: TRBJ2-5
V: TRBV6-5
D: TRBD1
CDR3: CASSFRDSGLLAQYF
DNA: TGTGCCAGCAGTTTCCGGGACAGTGGTCTTCTGGCCCAGTACTTC

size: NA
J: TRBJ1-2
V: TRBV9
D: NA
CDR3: CASSVAVRPGYTF
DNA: TGTGCCAGCAGCGTAGCCGTTCGACCGGGCTACACCTTC

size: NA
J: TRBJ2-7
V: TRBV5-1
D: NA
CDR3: CASSSSYEQYF
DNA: TGCGCCAGCAGTTCATCCTACGAGCAGTACTTC

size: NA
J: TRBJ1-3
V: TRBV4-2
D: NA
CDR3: CASSQDKGRLGNTIYF
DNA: TGTGCCAGCAGCCAAGATAAGGGAAGGCTTGGAAACACCATATATTTT

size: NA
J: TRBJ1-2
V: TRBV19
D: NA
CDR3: CASNPGHGYTF
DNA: TGTGCCAGTAACCCAGGGCATGGCTACACCTTC

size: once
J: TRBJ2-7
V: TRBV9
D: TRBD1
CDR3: CASSVAGTAKHEQYF
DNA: TGTGCCAGCAGCGTAGCGGGGACAGCAAAACACGAGCAGTACTTC

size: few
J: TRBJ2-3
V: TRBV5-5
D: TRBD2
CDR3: CASSLGTSGSGDTQYF
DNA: TGTGCCAGCAGCTTAGGGACTAGCGGGAGTGGAGATACGCAGTATTTT

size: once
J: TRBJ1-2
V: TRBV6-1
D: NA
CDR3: CASSDGGHPDLINNYGYTF
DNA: TGTGCCAGCAGTGACGGAGGACATCCCGACTTAATCAATAACTATGGCTACACCTTC

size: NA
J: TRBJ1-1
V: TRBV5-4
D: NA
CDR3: CASSRDNTEAFF
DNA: TGTGCCAGCAGCCGGGACAACACTGAAGCTTTCTTT

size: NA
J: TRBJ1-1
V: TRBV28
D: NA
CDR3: CASRPSWGGTEAFF
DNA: TGTGCCAGCAGGCCCAGCTGGGGTGGCACTGAAGCTTTCTTT

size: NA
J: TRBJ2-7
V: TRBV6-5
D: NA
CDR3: CASSYRGHYEQYF
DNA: TGTGCCAGCAGTTACCGAGGACACTACGAGCAGTACTTC

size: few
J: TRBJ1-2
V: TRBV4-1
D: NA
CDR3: CASSQATAGSWGYTF
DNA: TGCGCCAGCAGCCAGGCGACAGCAGGGAGTTGGGGCTACACCTTC

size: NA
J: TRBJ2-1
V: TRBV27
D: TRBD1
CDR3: CASRSPGGEQFF
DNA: TGTGCCAGCAGGTCCCCAGGGGGCGAGCAGTTCTTC

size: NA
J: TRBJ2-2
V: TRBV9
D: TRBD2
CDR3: CASSKPGLAANTGELFF
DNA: TGTGCCAGCAGCAAGCCGGGACTAGCAGCGAACACCGGGGAGCTGTTTTTT

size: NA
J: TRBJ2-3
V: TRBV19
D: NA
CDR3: CASAWGPQFTDTQYF
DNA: TGTGCCAGTGCATGGGGGCCCCAATTCACAGATACGCAGTATTTT

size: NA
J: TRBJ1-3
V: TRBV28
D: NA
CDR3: CASSRNIRGGRGSGNTIYF
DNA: TGTGCCAGCAGCCGAAACATTAGGGGGGGCCGTGGTTCTGGAAACACCATATATTTT

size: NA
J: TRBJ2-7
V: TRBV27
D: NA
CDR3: CASSLQSSYEQYF
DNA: TGTGCCAGCAGTTTACAGAGCTCCTACGAGCAGTACTTC

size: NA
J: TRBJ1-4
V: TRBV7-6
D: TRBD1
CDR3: CASSPKPGQDNEKLFF
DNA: TGTGCCAGCAGCCCCAAACCGGGACAGGATAATGAAAAACTGTTTTTT

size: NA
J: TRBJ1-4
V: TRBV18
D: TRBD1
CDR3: CASSPGQNVDEKLFF
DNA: TGTGCCAGCTCACCGGGACAGAACGTAGACGAAAAACTGTTTTTT

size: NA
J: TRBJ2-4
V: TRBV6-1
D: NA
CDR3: CASSEATLAKNIQYF
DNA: TGTGCCAGCAGTGAAGCCACCTTAGCCAAAAACATTCAGTACTTC

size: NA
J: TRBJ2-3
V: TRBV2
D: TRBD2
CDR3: CASSDAGSLRTSVSTDTQYF
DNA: TGTGCCAGCAGTGACGCCGGGTCCCTCAGGACTAGCGTAAGCACAGATACGCAGTATTTT

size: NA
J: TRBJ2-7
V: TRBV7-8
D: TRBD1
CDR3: CASSPGTGVPYEQYF
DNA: TGTGCCAGCAGCCCCGGGACAGGGGTTCCCTACGAGCAGTACTTC

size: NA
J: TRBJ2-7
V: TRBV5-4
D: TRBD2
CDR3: CASSRPSAWGEGEQYF
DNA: TGTGCCAGCAGCCGACCCTCCGCCTGGGGGGAGGGCGAGCAGTACTTC

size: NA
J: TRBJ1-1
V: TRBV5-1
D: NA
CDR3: CASSLAAATEAFF
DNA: TGCGCCAGCAGCTTGGCGGCGGCAACTGAAGCTTTCTTT

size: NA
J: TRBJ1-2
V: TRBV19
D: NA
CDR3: CASTAAGRGYGYTF
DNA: TGTGCCAGCACTGCAGCTGGGAGGGGGTATGGCTACACCTTC

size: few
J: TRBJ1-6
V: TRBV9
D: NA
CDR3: CASSAGGNNSPLHF
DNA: TGTGCCAGCAGCGCCGGGGGCAATAATTCACCCCTCCACTTT

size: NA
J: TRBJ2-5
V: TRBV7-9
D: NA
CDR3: CASSPDGETQYF
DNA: TGTGCCAGCAGCCCTGACGGGGAGACCCAGTACTTC

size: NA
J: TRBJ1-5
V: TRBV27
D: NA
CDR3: CASSPVQSGNNQPQHF
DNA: TGTGCCAGCAGTCCAGTTCAGAGCGGGAACAATCAGCCCCAGCATTTT

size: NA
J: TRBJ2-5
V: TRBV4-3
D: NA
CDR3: CASSRQKGETQYF
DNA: TGCGCCAGCAGCCGACAAAAGGGGGAGACCCAGTACTTC

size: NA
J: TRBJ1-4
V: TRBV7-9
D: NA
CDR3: CASSPQEKLFF
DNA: TGTGCCAGCAGCCCACAGGAAAAACTGTTTTTT

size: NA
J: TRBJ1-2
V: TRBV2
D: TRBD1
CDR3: CASKTGGRYGYTF
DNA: TGTGCCAGCAAAACAGGGGGACGGTATGGCTACACCTTC

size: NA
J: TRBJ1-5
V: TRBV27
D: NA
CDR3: CASSFGSAAQPQHF
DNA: TGTGCCAGCAGTTTTGGGTCGGCGGCTCAGCCCCAGCATTTT

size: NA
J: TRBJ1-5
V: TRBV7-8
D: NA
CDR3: CASSSGLLHQPQHF
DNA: TGTGCCAGCAGCTCGGGACTACTTCATCAGCCCCAGCATTTT

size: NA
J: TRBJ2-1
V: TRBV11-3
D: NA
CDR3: CASSLPGLYNEQFF
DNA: TGTGCCAGCAGCTTACCGGGTTTGTACAATGAGCAGTTCTTC

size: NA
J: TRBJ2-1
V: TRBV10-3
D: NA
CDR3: CAISDPGVAYNEQFF
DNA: TGTGCCATCAGTGATCCGGGAGTGGCCTACAATGAGCAGTTCTTC

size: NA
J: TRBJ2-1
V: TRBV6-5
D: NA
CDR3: CASSYSGAGYNEQFF
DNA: TGTGCCAGCAGTTATTCAGGGGCGGGGTACAATGAGCAGTTCTTC

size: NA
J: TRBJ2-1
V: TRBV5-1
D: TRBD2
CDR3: CASSLVAGGPHEQFF
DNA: TGCGCCAGCAGCTTGGTAGCGGGAGGGCCGCATGAGCAGTTCTTC